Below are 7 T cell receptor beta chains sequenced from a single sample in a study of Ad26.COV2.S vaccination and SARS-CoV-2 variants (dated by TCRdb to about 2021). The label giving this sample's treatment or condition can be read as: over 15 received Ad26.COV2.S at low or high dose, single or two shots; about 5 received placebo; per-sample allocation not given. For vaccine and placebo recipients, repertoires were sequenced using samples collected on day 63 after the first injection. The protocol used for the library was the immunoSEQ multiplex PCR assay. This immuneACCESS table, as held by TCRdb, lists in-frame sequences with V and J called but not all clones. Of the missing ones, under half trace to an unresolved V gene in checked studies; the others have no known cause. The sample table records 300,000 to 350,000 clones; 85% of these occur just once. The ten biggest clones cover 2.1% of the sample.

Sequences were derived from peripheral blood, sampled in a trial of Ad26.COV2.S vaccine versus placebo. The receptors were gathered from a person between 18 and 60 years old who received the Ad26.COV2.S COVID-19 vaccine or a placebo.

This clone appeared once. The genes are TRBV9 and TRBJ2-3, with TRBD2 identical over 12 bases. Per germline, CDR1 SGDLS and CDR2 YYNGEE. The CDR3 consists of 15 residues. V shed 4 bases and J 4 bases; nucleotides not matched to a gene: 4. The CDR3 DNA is TGTGCCAGCAGCCTAGCGGGGGGGCCCCCAGATACGCAGTATTTT. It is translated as CASSLAGGPPDTQYF.

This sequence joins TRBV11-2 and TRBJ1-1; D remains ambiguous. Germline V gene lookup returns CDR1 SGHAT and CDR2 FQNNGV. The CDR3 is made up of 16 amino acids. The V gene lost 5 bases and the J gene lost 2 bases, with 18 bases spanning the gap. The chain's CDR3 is CASSRPPWHPNTEAFF. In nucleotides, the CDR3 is TGTGCCAGCAGCCGCCCCCCTTGGCATCCTAACACTGAAGCTTTCTTT.

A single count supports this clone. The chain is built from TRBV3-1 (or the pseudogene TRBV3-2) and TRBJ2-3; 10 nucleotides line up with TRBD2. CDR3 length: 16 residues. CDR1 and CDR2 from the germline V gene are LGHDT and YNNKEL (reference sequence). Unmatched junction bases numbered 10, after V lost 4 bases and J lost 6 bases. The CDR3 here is CASSRLLAGVRDTQYF. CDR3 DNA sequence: TGTGCCAGCAGCCGGCTCCTAGCGGGGGTACGGGATACGCAGTATTTT.

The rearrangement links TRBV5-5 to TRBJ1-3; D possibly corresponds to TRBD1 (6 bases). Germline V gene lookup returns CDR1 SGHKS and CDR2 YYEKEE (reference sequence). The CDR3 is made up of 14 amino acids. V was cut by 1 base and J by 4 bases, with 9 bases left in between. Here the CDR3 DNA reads TGTGCCAGCAGCTTGTACAGGGACGGAAACACCATATATTTT. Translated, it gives CASSLYRDGNTIYF.

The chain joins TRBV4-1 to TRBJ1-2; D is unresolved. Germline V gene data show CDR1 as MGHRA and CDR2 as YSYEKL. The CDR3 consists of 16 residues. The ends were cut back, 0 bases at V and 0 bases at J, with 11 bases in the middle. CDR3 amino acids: CASSQEGSSANYGYTF. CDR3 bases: TGCGCCAGCAGCCAAGAGGGCAGTAGTGCTAACTATGGCTACACCTTC.

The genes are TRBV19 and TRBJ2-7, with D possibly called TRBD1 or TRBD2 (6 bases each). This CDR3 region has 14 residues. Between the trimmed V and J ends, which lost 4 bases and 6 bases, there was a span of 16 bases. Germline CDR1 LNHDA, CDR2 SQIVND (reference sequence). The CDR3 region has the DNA TGTGCCAGTAGTACACCAGTCAGGGGAGGCGAGCAGTACTTC. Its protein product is CASSTPVRGGEQYF.

The CDR3 is CAWSRDSRNSPLHF. In DNA form, the CDR3 reads TGTGCCTGGAGTCGGGACAGTCGTAATTCACCCCTCCACTTT. The chain carries TRBV30 and TRBJ1-6, with 7 positions matching TRBD1. This CDR3 contains 14 residues. CDR1 is GTSNPN and CDR2 is SVGIG in the germline V gene (reference sequence). V lost 2 bases to trimming and J lost 6 bases; unmatched junction nucleotides: 4.